The entry that follows covers one TCR beta chain sequence. There is no known antigen for this receptor. No much larger clone is present one base from it, and per-base qualities are unavailable. TCRbeta CDR3 regions were amplified from genomic DNA using the immunoSEQ Assay, a bias-controlled multiplex PCR. In the paper's pipeline: The number of nucleated cells in each sample was estimated from the amplification of reference gene primers within the assay. Sequence reads were collapsed and filtered to measure the absolute abundance of every unique TCRbeta CDR3 rearrangement. For each sample, productive Simpson clonality was calculated as the square root of Simpson's diversity index across productive rearrangements. TCRdb retrieved this table from immuneACCESS and kept in-frame rearrangements only. Not all clones are present; in checked studies, unresolved V genes account for under half, and no reason is known for the remainder. V, J and clone size are those of that table, while D and trimming were read from the DNA. This sample lists about 83,000 clones; around 87% were detected once. 7% to 9% of the sample lies in the top ten.

The data are from a study of blood T cell repertoires in COVID-19 (dated by TCRdb to between 2020 and 2021). Study-wide context: Collaborator samples came from the United States, Italy and Spain and covered acute and convalescent phases of COVID-19. The material from the prospective study consisted of cDNA or gDNA derived from T cells, B-cell-depleted T cells, or PBMCs. The dataset comprised deeply sampled blood TCRbeta repertoires from subjects exposed to, actively infected with, or recovered from COVID-19. The repertoires were released in a freely available public database meant as a resource for research on the immune response to SARS-CoV-2. The samples were drawn from the first 160 participants of the ongoing ImmuneRACE study and from 950 to 1,500 subjects provided by 6 global collaborators. The sample metadata nearly always contained a de-identified subject ID, COVID-19 status, age in years and sex. Where available, HLA class I and class II types were obtained from metadata supplied by the sample provider rather than from assay-based typing. What the research found in general, with its limitations: The amount of clinical and demographic metadata varied by source and participant and was provided uncurated.

As encoded in the germline V gene, CDR1 is SNHLY while CDR2 is FYNNEI. Relative to germline, V is 6 bases shorter and J is 4 bases shorter, with 12 bases between their ends. The CDR3, cysteine through phenylalanine, is 13 amino acids long. Of the read, only the CDR3 DNA is kept; its 39 bases are in frame from base 1. Collaborating institutions collected whole blood in K2EDTA tubes following their own protocols. For TCRbeta analysis, collaborators shipped samples as frozen whole blood, isolated PBMCs, or DNA extracted from either of those sample types. This receptor was taken from a man older than 75 with active or convalescent COVID-19. Sample: peripheral blood. The chain joins TRBV2 to TRBJ1-2; a tentative D match to TRBD1 spans 6 bases. The CDR3: CASSEQGTYGYTF. The DNA is as follows: TGTGCCAGCAGCGAACAGGGCACCTATGGCTACACCTTC.